The 26 T cell receptor beta chains listed next were all sequenced from one sample in a study of memory CD4+ T cells and cytomegalovirus serostatus. Single viable CD3+CD4+CD8-CD45RO+ cells were sorted as the memory CD4+ T cells. Clones were read by immunoSEQ multiplex PCR, and TCRdb kept only the in-frame ones, dropping some. Of about 56,000 clones listed, 82% are singletons. Sequencing was carried out using memory CD4+ T cells from blood. All receptors derive from an adult in good health and CMV-seronegative.

This chain links TRBV7-6 with TRBJ2-5; 8 positions agree with TRBD1. V gave up 5 bases and J gave up 10 bases; unmatched junction bases: 15. CDR1 and CDR2 (germline): SGHVS, FNYEAQ. This CDR3 is built from 15 residues. CDR3 bases: TGTGCCAGCAGCCCCCCGGACAGGGTCCTGGGAAGCCAGTACTTC. It is translated as CASSPPDRVLGSQYF. The variable domain in full, with the rest retrieved from reference TRBV7-6 and TRBJ2-5, is GAGVSQSPRYKVTKRGQDVALRCDPISGHVSLYWYRQALGQGPEFLTYFNYEAQQDKSGLPNDRFSAERPEGSISTLTIQRTEQRDSAMYRCASSPPDRVLGSQYFGPGTRLLVL.

The chain employs TRBV6-1 and TRBJ1-5, with a tentative D call TRBD1 (5 bases). CDR3 length: 15 residues. From germline, CDR1 is MNHNS and CDR2 SASEGT. Trimming cost V 6 bases and J 4 bases, with 16 bases left between them. The CDR3 DNA reads TGTGCCAGCAGCGGGGGGAGGGCATCAAATCAGCCCCAGCATTTT. Residues: CASSGGRASNQPQHF.

This clone appeared once. This chain uses TRBV4-2 with TRBJ2-1, with 11 bases lining up with TRBD2. V lost 2 bases and J lost 1; bases outside the gene matches: 7. The CDR3 runs 18 residues. Germline V lookup: CDR1 LGHNA, CDR2 YNFKEQ. Written as DNA, the CDR3 is TGTGCCAGCAGCCAATGGTCTTTAGCGGGGGGGTCCTACAATGAGCAGTTCTTC. Translation: CASSQWSLAGGSYNEQFF.

This clone has only a few counts. The chain is built from TRBV29-1 and TRBJ1-2; no definite D call. The CDR3 is 12 amino acids. The V gene lost 7 bases and the J gene lost 4 bases, with 13 bases spanning the gap. Germline-derived CDR1 and CDR2 are SQVTM and ANQGSEA. CDR3 residues: CSGGNSAYGYTF. The CDR3 DNA is TGCAGCGGAGGGAATTCAGCCTATGGCTACACCTTC.

The chain combines TRBV7-2 with TRBJ2-3, with 10 bases that match TRBD2. CDR1 is SGHTA, CDR2 FQGNSA, per germline. This CDR3 is 18 amino acids long. After removal of 1 base from V and 0 bases from J, the junction contained 7 bases not matched to a gene. This chain's CDR3 is CASSLGGAGGLSTDTQYF. Written as DNA, the CDR3 is TGTGCCAGCAGCTTAGGAGGAGCGGGGGGGCTGAGCACAGATACGCAGTATTTT.

CDR3 residues: CASSPRRGGNEQFF. In DNA, the CDR3 is TGTGCCAGTAGCCCGAGGCGGGGGGGCAATGAGCAGTTCTTC. The chain recombines TRBV19 with TRBJ2-1, with 9 bases that match TRBD2. The CDR3 length is 14 residues. The germline V gene encodes CDR1 LNHDA and CDR2 SQIVND (reference sequence). Trimming cost V 6 bases and J 6 bases; bases outside gene matches: 6.

The chain carries TRBV2 and TRBJ1-6, with 7 bases identical to TRBD1. Per the germline V gene, CDR1 is SNHLY and CDR2 is FYNNEI. This CDR3 contains 16 residues. The V and J ends lost 6 bases and 3 bases, in that order; junction bases with no gene match: 8. CDR3 in amino acids: CASRLDRLSYNSPLHF. CDR3 sequence (DNA): TGTGCCAGCAGGCTGGACAGGCTAAGCTATAATTCACCCCTCCACTTT. The variable domain in full, completed from reference TRBV2 and TRBJ1-6, reads EPEVTQTPSHQVTQMGQEVILRCVPISNHLYFYWYRQILGQKVEFLVSFYNNEISEKSEIFDDQFSVERPDGSNFTLKIRSTKLEDSAMYFCASRLDRLSYNSPLHFGNGTRLTVT.

The V call is TRBV28, the J call TRBJ1-1; D is unresolved. The germline gives CDR1 MDHEN, CDR2 SYDVKM. This CDR3 spans 13 amino acids. V gave up 2 bases and J gave up 1 base, with 5 bases separating them. The CDR3 sequence is CASSLQPNTEAFF. The CDR3 DNA is TGTGCCAGCAGTTTACAGCCGAACACTGAAGCTTTCTTT.

The J gene is TRBJ1-4, the V gene TRBV29-1, with 7 bases aligning to TRBD1. The junction had 7 bases not matched to a gene; V was cut back by 4 bases and J by 2 bases. The germline V gene encodes CDR1 SQVTM and CDR2 ANQGSEA. This CDR3 contains 15 residues. The CDR3 region has the DNA TGCAGCGTTGGGGCAGGGGGGTCCACTAATGAAAAACTGTTTTTT. Amino acids: CSVGAGGSTNEKLFF.

This clone has just one count. The chain carries TRBV28 and TRBJ2-7, with D hard to call. Germline V gives CDR1 MDHEN, CDR2 SYDVKM. The CDR3 consists of 11 residues. V lost 5 bases and J lost 3, with 5 bases in between. CDR3 amino acids: CASSVDYEQYF. As DNA, the CDR3 is TGTGCCAGCAGTGTCGACTACGAGCAGTACTTC.

The chain uses TRBV7-3 and TRBJ2-1, with D possibly being TRBD1 or TRBD2 (5 bases each). Germline CDR1 and CDR2: SGHTA and FQGTGA. V lost 1 base and J lost 3, with 13 bases in between. This CDR3 spans 16 amino acids. CDR3: CASSLKAGAGYNEQFF. CDR3 sequence (DNA): TGTGCCAGCAGCTTAAAGGCCGGGGCCGGCTACAATGAGCAGTTCTTC.

The chain is built from TRBV10-3 and TRBJ1-4; 10 nucleotides match TRBD1. The germline gives CDR1 ENHRY, CDR2 SYGVKD. V lost 10 bases and J lost 1; bases outside the gene matches: 6. The CDR3 is made up of 15 amino acids. CDR3 in amino acids: CATAGTGETNEKLFF. CDR3 bases: TGTGCCACCGCCGGGACAGGGGAAACTAATGAAAAACTGTTTTTT.

This chain uses TRBV18 with TRBJ2-7; D remains ambiguous. CDR1 and CDR2 from the germline V gene are KGHSH and LQKENI. The CDR3 is 14 residues long. The ends were cut back, 2 bases at V and 0 bases at J, with 8 bases in the middle. CDR3 region: CASSPSLSSYEQYF. The CDR3 coding sequence is TGTGCCAGCTCACCAAGCCTGAGCTCCTACGAGCAGTACTTC.

The sample holds one count of this clone. The chain uses TRBV10-2 and TRBJ1-5; no clear D. CDR1 is WSHSY, CDR2 SAAADI, per germline. V lost 6 bases to trimming and J lost 4 bases, with 10 bases between them. This CDR3 has 13 residues. CDR3 loop: CASSPYLNQPQHF. Here the CDR3 DNA reads TGCGCCAGCAGCCCGTACTTGAATCAGCCCCAGCATTTT.

The J gene is TRBJ1-1, the V gene TRBV7-2; D not resolved. This CDR3 has 11 residues. Germline lookup yields CDR1 SGHTA and CDR2 FQGNSA. Between the trimmed V and J ends, which lost 3 bases and 3 bases, there was a span of 2 bases. This CDR3 reads CASSFDTEAFF. The CDR3 region has the DNA TGTGCCAGCAGCTTTGACACTGAAGCTTTCTTT.

V gene TRBV7-9 combines with J gene TRBJ1-4; the match to TRBD1 covers 8 bases. The V segment lost 4 bases and the J segment 2 bases; nucleotides outside the gene matches: 15. The CDR3 spans 19 residues. Germline CDR1 is SEHNR and CDR2 is FQNEAQ (reference sequence). This CDR3 reads CASSSSSTGAVGTNEKLFF. CDR3 DNA sequence: TGTGCCAGCAGCTCCTCTTCGACAGGGGCGGTGGGGACTAATGAAAAACTGTTTTTT.

This sequence joins TRBV7-9 and TRBJ1-1, with a weak D call TRBD1 (5 bases). This CDR3 comprises 15 residues. The germline V and J ends were trimmed by 7 bases and 1 base, with 16 bases remaining between them. Germline V gene lookup returns CDR1 SEHNR and CDR2 FQNEAQ (reference sequence). The CDR3 coding sequence is TGTGCCAGCATCTATCTCGTGGGGCCGAACACTGAAGCTTTCTTT. This encodes CASIYLVGPNTEAFF.

This chain links TRBV5-1 with TRBJ2-4; D may match TRBD1 or TRBD2 (6 bases each). V was clipped by 0 bases and J by 0 bases, with 10 bases between them. Germline V gives CDR1 SGHRS, CDR2 YFSETQ. The CDR3 sequence is 16 residues long. CDR3: CASSLEGGIAKNIQYF. CDR3 nucleotide sequence: TGCGCCAGCAGCTTGGAAGGGGGGATAGCCAAAAACATTCAGTACTTC. Complete variable domain (other parts from reference TRBV5-1 and TRBJ2-4): KAGVTQTPRYLIKTRGQQVTLSCSPISGHRSVSWYQQTPGQGLQFLFEYFSETQRNKGNFPGRFSGRQFSNSRSEMNVSTLELGDSALYLCASSLEGGIAKNIQYFGAGTRLSVL.

The V gene is TRBV28, the J gene TRBJ2-7; D gene uncertain. The CDR3 extends over 16 amino acids. Germline CDR1 is MDHEN and CDR2 is SYDVKM. V dropped 7 bases and J dropped 2 bases, with 21 bases sitting between them. CDR3 DNA: TGTGCCAGCAACCCTCCCCGGGCCAGTGGGGCCTACGAGCAGTACTTC. Encoded protein: CASNPPRASGAYEQYF.

The rearrangement joins TRBV28 to TRBJ1-5; 11 nucleotides align to TRBD1. J gave up 6 bases and V 7 bases, and 8 bases lay outside the gene matches. Germline V gene data show CDR1 as MDHEN and CDR2 as SYDVKM. This CDR3 has 15 amino acids. In DNA form, the CDR3 reads TGTGCCAGCAACTTGCTGGGACAGGGGGGTCAGCCCCAGCATTTT. Residues: CASNLLGQGGQPQHF.

J is TRBJ2-3 and V is TRBV25-1, with D unclear. This CDR3 is built from 11 residues. Per the germline V gene, CDR1 is MGHDK and CDR2 is SYGVNS. V was cut by 4 bases and J by 7 bases, with 6 bases left in between. The CDR3 sequence is CASSVHYTQYF. CDR3 nucleotide sequence: TGTGCCAGCAGTGTTCATTATACGCAGTATTTT. Full variable domain (outside the CDR3, taken from reference TRBV25-1 and TRBJ2-3): EADIYQTPRYLVIGTGKKITLECSQTMGHDKMYWYQQDPGMELHLIHYSYGVNSTEKGDLSSESTVSRIRTEHFPLTLESARPSHTSQYLCASSVHYTQYFGPGTRLTVL.

The V call is TRBV9, the J call TRBJ1-2; D possibly corresponds to TRBD1 (6 bases). The germline V and J ends were trimmed by 1 base and 8 bases, with 21 bases remaining between them. The germline gives CDR1 SGDLS, CDR2 YYNGEE. This CDR3 contains 16 residues. The CDR3 bases are TGTGCCAGCAGCGTAACAGGGTCCAGCGTCCCGAGGGGCTACACCTTC. Encoded protein: CASSVTGSSVPRGYTF.

This chain links TRBV7-2 with TRBJ1-1; D uncertain. V dropped 5 bases and J dropped 2 bases, with 12 bases sitting between them. Germline CDR1 and CDR2: SGHTA and FQGNSA. The CDR3 runs 14 residues. The CDR3 sequence: CASSMGRFNTEAFF. DNA of the CDR3: TGTGCCAGCAGCATGGGTCGATTTAACACTGAAGCTTTCTTT.

The V and J genes are TRBV6-1 and TRBJ1-1; 8 bases align to TRBD1. Germline trimming cut 2 bases from V and 4 bases from J; bases unmatched to any gene: 3. Per germline, CDR1 MNHNS and CDR2 SASEGT. The CDR3 runs to 14 residues. CDR3 region: CASSERTGFTEAFF. CDR3 sequence (DNA): TGTGCCAGCAGTGAACGGACAGGGTTCACTGAAGCTTTCTTT.

The gene calls are TRBV19 and TRBJ1-1; a weak D match, TRBD1 (6 bases). The CDR3 is 14 amino acids. CDR1 is LNHDA and CDR2 is SQIVND in the germline V gene (reference sequence). With 3 bases removed from V and 1 base from J, the gap between germline ends came to 9 bases. As DNA, the CDR3 is TGTGCCAGTAGTATTTGGGGGGCGAACACTGAAGCTTTCTTT. It encodes CASSIWGANTEAFF. Drawing the rest from reference TRBV19 and TRBJ1-1, the complete variable domain is DGGITQSPKYLFRKEGQNVTLSCEQNLNHDAMYWYRQDPGQGLRLIYYSQIVNDFQKGDIAEGYSVSREKKESFPLTVTSAQKNPTAFYLCASSIWGANTEAFFGQGTRLTVV.

This chain connects TRBV5-1 to TRBJ1-2; the match to TRBD1 covers 8 bases. The CDR3 totals 13 residues. The ends lost 3 bases at V and 6 bases at J; junction bases unmatched: 4. CDR1 and CDR2 (germline): SGHRS, YFSETQ. The CDR3 sequence: CASSWTGINGYTF. DNA of the CDR3: TGCGCCAGCAGCTGGACAGGGATCAATGGCTACACCTTC.